The sequence of this T cell receptor (beta chain) was determined in a study of blood T cells in healthy people across ages. Points from the study as a whole: Naive and antigen-experienced cells were not separated, limiting conclusive comparison.

The CDR3 runs 15 residues. The germline V gene encodes CDR1 PRHDT and CDR2 FYEKMQ (reference sequence). The V gene lost 3 bases and the J gene lost 0 bases, with 9 bases spanning the gap. Using a J-beta primer mix together with a sample-barcoded 5' primer, a second PCR was run for roughly 6 to 11 cycles. MiXCR was run by TCRdb on the 5' RACE reads, yielding one entry per CDR3 protein. The table lists around 1,500,000 distinct CDR3 sequences, 42% of them singletons. Concerning this clonotype: No antigen is known for it.

The rearrangement joins TRBV13 to TRBJ2-4; D gene ambiguous. The specimen was blood. The receptor comes from a woman between 18 and 30 years old in good health. The CDR3 DNA reads TGTGCCAGCAGCTTCGCCGGTCTAGCCAAAAACATTCAGTACTTC. This codes for CASSFAGLAKNIQYF.